The 10 T cell receptor beta chains below come from one sample, sequenced in a study of blood T cell repertoires in COVID-19. Profiled with immunoSEQ multiplex PCR; TCRdb holds only in-frame clones, not every one. The sample holds 50,000 to 65,000 clones, around 88% seen once. What was sequenced was peripheral blood. The receptors originated from a man aged 60 to 75 with acute or convalescent COVID-19.

The rearrangement links TRBV10-1 to TRBJ2-7; possible D gene TRBD1, 6 bases. There are 13 residues in the CDR3. Germline assignment: CDR1 WNHNN and CDR2 SYGVQD (reference sequence). V gave up 6 bases and J gave up 5 bases, with 14 bases separating them. As DNA, the CDR3 is TGCGCCAGCAGCCCTCAACAGGGTAACGAGCAGTACTTC. This translates into CASSPQQGNEQYF.

V usage is TRBV7-8 and J usage is TRBJ1-2, with no clear D. The CDR3 loop spans 14 amino acids. CDR1 is SGHVS and CDR2 is FQNEAQ in the germline V gene. Trimming removed 1 base at V and 9 bases at J, with 15 bases between. This CDR3 reads CASSLDRVVSRYTF. CDR3 in DNA: TGTGCCAGCAGCTTAGACCGGGTAGTGTCGCGCTACACCTTC. Full variable domain (rest looked up from reference TRBV7-8 and TRBJ1-2): GAGVSQSPRYKVAKRGQDVALRCDPISGHVSLFWYQQALGQGPEFLTYFQNEAQLDKSGLPSDRFFAERPEGSVSTLKIQRTQQEDSAVYLCASSLDRVVSRYTFGSGTRLTVV.

This clone was observed a handful of times. J is TRBJ2-1 and V is TRBV28; the match to TRBD1 covers 9 bases. Germline V CDR1 and CDR2: MDHEN, SYDVKM. This CDR3 contains 17 residues. The junction had 15 bases not matched to a gene; V was cut back by 7 bases and J by 5 bases. This chain's CDR3 is CASKTGGQRLVHNEQFF. CDR3 DNA: TGTGCCAGCAAGACAGGGGGGCAGCGACTTGTGCACAATGAGCAGTTCTTC.

This clone was picked up a small number of times. The chain uses TRBV28 and TRBJ2-2, with 8 bases aligning to TRBD1. Per the germline V gene, CDR1 is MDHEN and CDR2 is SYDVKM. The CDR3 runs 16 residues. V trimming: 3 bases; J trimming: 6 bases; junction bases outside the gene matches: 9. The CDR3 sequence: CASSLGLGQVSGELFF. The CDR3 DNA sequence: TGTGCCAGCAGTTTGGGGCTGGGACAGGTATCCGGGGAGCTGTTTTTT. The full variable domain, in which reference TRBV28 and TRBJ2-2 provide the parts outside the CDR3, is DVKVTQSSRYLVKRTGEKVFLECVQDMDHENMFWYRQDPGLGLRLIYFSYDVKMKEKGDIPEGYSVSREKKERFSLILESASTNQTSMYLCASSLGLGQVSGELFFGEGSRLTVL.

J is TRBJ2-7 and V is TRBV18; 7 bases match TRBD1. The CDR3 spans 14 residues. Trimming removed 5 bases from V and 3 bases from J; junction bases left unmatched: 7. CDR1 and CDR2 (germline): KGHSH, LQKENI. The CDR3 DNA follows: TGTGCCAGCTCAACGCGACAGGGCCTCTACGAGCAGTACTTC. It encodes CASSTRQGLYEQYF.

The DNA for the CDR3 is TGTGCCAGTAGGGAGAGGGCGGATCAGCCCCAGCATTTT. Protein product: CASRERADQPQHF. The rearrangement links TRBV19 to TRBJ1-5; D uncertain. The CDR3 spans 13 residues. Germline CDR1 and CDR2: LNHDA and SQIVND (reference sequence). Trimming took off 6 bases at V and 5 bases at J, with 11 bases between the two ends.

This chain joins TRBV28 and TRBJ2-7; 9 positions match TRBD1. With 5 bases clipped from V and 4 bases from J, the junction kept 9 bases outside the gene matches. The CDR3 has 15 residues. Germline V lookup: CDR1 MDHEN, CDR2 SYDVKM. The CDR3 DNA reads as TGTGCCAGCAGTGACCCCGGGACAGGGACATACGAGCAGTACTTC. Encoded protein: CASSDPGTGTYEQYF.

The chain joins TRBV2 to TRBJ2-5; 7 nucleotides agree with TRBD1. The CDR3 is 13 amino acids. V lost 6 bases and J lost 5; bases outside the gene matches: 6. Germline CDR1 and CDR2: SNHLY and FYNNEI. The CDR3 nucleotides read TGTGCCAGCAGGGGGACAGTCGGGGAGACCCAGTACTTC. Translated: CASRGTVGETQYF.

The chain couples TRBV3-1 (or the pseudogene TRBV3-2) to TRBJ2-5, with a weak D call TRBD1 (5 bases). V dropped 3 bases and J dropped 1 base, with 12 bases sitting between them. This CDR3 region has 15 residues. Germline V gene lookup returns CDR1 LGHDT and CDR2 YNNKEL (reference sequence). In DNA, the CDR3 is TGTGCCAGCAGCCATACACAGGCGACCCAAGAGACCCAGTACTTC. This encodes CASSHTQATQETQYF.

The rearrangement uses TRBV7-8 and TRBJ2-2; 9 nucleotides agree with TRBD1. The CDR3 contains 15 residues. Germline lookup yields CDR1 SGHVS and CDR2 FQNEAQ. The junction had 6 bases not matched to a gene; V was cut back by 5 bases and J by 5 bases. The chain's CDR3 is CASSLGQGKTGELFF. CDR3 coding DNA: TGTGCCAGCAGCCTGGGACAGGGTAAAACCGGGGAGCTGTTTTTT.